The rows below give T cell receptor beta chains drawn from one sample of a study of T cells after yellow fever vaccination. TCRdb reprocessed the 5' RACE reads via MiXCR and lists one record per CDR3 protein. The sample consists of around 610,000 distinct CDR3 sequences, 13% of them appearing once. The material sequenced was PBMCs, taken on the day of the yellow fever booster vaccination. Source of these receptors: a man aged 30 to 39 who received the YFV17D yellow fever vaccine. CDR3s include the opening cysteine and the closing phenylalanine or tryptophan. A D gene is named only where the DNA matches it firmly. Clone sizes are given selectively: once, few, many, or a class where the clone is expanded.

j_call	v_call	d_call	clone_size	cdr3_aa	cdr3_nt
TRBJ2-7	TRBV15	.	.	CATSRDRVTSTYEQYF	TGTGCCACCAGCAGAGATAGGGTAACCAGTACCTACGAGCAGTACTTC
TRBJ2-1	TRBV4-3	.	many	CASSQDSSGEQFF	TGCGCCAGCAGCCAAGATTCGAGCGGGGAGCAGTTCTTC
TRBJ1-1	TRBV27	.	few	CASTAGDKGTEAFF	TGTGCCAGCACAGCAGGGGATAAAGGGACTGAAGCTTTCTTT
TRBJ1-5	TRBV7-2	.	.	CASSPAPGIAKGQPQHF	TGTGCCAGCAGCCCCGCTCCGGGGATTGCAAAGGGGCAGCCCCAGCATTTT
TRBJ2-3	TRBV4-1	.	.	CASSPGLIGTDTQYF	TGCGCCAGCAGCCCCGGACTCATTGGGACAGATACGCAGTATTTT
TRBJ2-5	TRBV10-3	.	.	CAISGYGETQYF	TGTGCCATCAGCGGGTATGGAGAGACCCAGTACTTC
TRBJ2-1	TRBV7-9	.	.	CASQGGDNEQFF	TGTGCCAGCCAAGGAGGGGACAATGAGCAGTTCTTC
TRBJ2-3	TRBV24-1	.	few	CATSDSGTSTDTQYF	TGTGCCACCAGTGATTCTGGAACTAGCACAGATACGCAGTATTTT
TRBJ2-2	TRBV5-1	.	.	CASSLSGRGTGELFF	TGCGCCAGCAGCTTATCCGGGAGAGGTACCGGGGAGCTGTTTTTT
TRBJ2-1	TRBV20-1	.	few	CSAARVSYNEQFF	TGCAGTGCTGCCCGCGTTTCCTACAATGAGCAGTTCTTC
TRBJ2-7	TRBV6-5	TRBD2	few	CASSSKAGVPNSEQYF	TGTGCCAGCAGTTCCAAGGCGGGGGTCCCTAATAGCGAGCAGTACTTC
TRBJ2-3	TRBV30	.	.	CAWMRDTQYF	TGTGCCTGGATGAGAGATACGCAGTATTTT
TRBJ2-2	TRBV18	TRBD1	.	CASSPTGPRTAGELFF	TGTGCCAGCTCGCCGACAGGGCCCCGAACTGCCGGGGAGCTGTTTTTT
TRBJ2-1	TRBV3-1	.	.	CASSLGHPQGEQFF	TGTGCCAGCAGCCTGGGACACCCTCAGGGTGAGCAGTTCTTC
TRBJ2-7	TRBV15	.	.	CATSKPRDSSEQYF	TGTGCCACCAGCAAACCCCGGGACTCCTCTGAGCAGTACTTC
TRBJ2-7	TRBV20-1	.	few	CSAGPQARSYEQYF	TGCAGTGCTGGACCACAAGCGAGGTCTTACGAGCAGTACTTC
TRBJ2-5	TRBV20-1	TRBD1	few	CSARGQGKETQYF	TGCAGTGCTAGAGGACAGGGAAAAGAGACCCAGTACTTC
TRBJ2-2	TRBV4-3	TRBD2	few	CASSHPGLAGGGATGELFF	TGCGCCAGCAGCCACCCTGGACTAGCGGGAGGCGGGGCCACCGGGGAGCTGTTTTTT
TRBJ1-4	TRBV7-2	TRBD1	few	CASSLTGRRANEKLFF	TGTGCCAGCAGCCTGACAGGGCGGAGAGCGAATGAAAAACTGTTTTTT
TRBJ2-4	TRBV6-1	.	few	CASSPTRGPSSKYF	TGTGCCAGCAGTCCCACCCGGGGGCCCTCTAGCAAATACTTC
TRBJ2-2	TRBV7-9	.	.	CASSLAEKNTGELFF	TGTGCCAGCAGCTTAGCGGAGAAGAACACCGGGGAGCTGTTTTTT
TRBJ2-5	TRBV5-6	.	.	CASNWGTLYQETQYF	TGTGCCAGCAACTGGGGGACCCTGTACCAAGAGACCCAGTACTTC
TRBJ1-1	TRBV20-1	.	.	CSAGRNTEAFF	TGCAGTGCAGGCCGGAACACTGAAGCTTTCTTT
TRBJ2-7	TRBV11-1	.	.	CASSISAEQYF	TGTGCCAGCAGCATAAGCGCCGAGCAGTACTTC
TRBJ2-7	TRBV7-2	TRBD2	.	CASSSATSGHDYEQYF	TGTGCCAGCAGCTCCGCGACTAGCGGACATGACTACGAGCAGTACTTC
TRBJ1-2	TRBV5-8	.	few	CASSFLGGYTF	TGTGCCAGCAGCTTTTTGGGCGGCTACACCTTC
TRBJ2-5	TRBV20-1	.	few	CSARLRPQETQYF	TGCAGTGCTAGATTGCGTCCCCAAGAGACCCAGTACTTC
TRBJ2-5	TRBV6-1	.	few	CASSEAHPGETQYF	TGTGCCAGCAGTGAAGCACACCCCGGAGAGACCCAGTACTTC
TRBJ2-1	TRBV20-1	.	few	CSARVTNNEQFF	TGCAGTGCTAGAGTTACTAACAATGAGCAGTTCTTC
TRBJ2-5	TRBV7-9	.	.	CASSLAVGADETQYF	TGTGCCAGCAGCTTAGCGGTGGGAGCGGATGAGACCCAGTACTTC
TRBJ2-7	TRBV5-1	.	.	CASSEPLSSYEQYF	TGCGCCAGCAGCGAACCCCTCTCTTCCTACGAGCAGTACTTC
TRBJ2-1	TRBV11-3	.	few	CASSRGGFGNEQFF	TGTGCCAGCAGCCGAGGCGGGTTTGGCAATGAGCAGTTCTTC
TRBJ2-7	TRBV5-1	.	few	CASSPGHTYEQYF	TGCGCCAGCAGCCCGGGACACACCTACGAGCAGTACTTC
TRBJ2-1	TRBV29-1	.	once	CSVNRQGSGRETRSYNEQFF	TGCAGCGTGAACCGACAGGGCTCGGGGCGGGAAACCCGCTCCTACAATGAGCAGTTCTTC
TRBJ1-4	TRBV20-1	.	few	CSAFREKGTEKLFF	TGCAGTGCTTTTAGGGAGAAAGGGACGGAAAAACTGTTTTTT
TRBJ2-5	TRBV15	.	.	CATSRDPDILETQYF	TGTGCCACCAGCAGAGATCCGGACATTCTAGAGACCCAGTACTTC
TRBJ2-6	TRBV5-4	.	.	CASSTIASGANVLTF	TGTGCCAGCAGCACGATAGCCTCTGGGGCCAACGTCCTGACTTTC
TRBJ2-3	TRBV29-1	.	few	CSVYGGPYYTDTQYF	TGCAGCGTTTACGGCGGGCCGTACTACACAGATACGCAGTATTTT
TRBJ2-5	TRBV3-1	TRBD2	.	CASSQELLAGETQYF	TGTGCCAGCAGCCAAGAACTACTAGCGGGCGAGACCCAGTACTTC
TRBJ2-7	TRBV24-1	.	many	CATRAGSSYEQYF	TGTGCCACCAGGGCTGGAAGCTCCTACGAGCAGTACTTC
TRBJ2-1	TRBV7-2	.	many	CASSWGVSSYNEQFF	TGTGCCAGCAGCTGGGGGGTAAGCTCCTACAATGAGCAGTTCTTC
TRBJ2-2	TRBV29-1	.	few	CSVAGDHRELFF	TGCAGCGTTGCCGGGGATCACCGGGAGCTGTTTTTT
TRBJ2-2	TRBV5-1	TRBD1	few	CASSLDGTALSGELFF	TGCGCCAGCAGCTTGGATGGGACAGCTCTGTCCGGGGAGCTGTTTTTT
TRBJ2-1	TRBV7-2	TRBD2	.	CASSLVAGGSSYNEQFF	TGTGCCAGCAGCTTAGTTGCGGGCGGGAGCTCCTACAATGAGCAGTTCTTC